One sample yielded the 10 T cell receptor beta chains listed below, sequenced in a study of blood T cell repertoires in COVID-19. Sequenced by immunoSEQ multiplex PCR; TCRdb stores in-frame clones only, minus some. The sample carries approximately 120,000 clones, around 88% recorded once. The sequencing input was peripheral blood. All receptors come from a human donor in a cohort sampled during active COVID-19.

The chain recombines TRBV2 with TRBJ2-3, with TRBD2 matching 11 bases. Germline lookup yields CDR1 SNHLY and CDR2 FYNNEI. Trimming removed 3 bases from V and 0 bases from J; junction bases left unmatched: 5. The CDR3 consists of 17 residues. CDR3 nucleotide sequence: TGTGCCAGCAGTGAGAGAAGGACTAGCGGGAGCACAGATACGCAGTATTTT. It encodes CASSERRTSGSTDTQYF.

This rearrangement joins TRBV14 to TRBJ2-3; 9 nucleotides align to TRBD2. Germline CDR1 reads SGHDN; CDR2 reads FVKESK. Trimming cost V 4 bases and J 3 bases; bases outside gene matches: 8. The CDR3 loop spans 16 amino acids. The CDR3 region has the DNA TGTGCCAGCAGCCCTCATAAGGGACTAGCAACAGATACGCAGTATTTT. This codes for CASSPHKGLATDTQYF.

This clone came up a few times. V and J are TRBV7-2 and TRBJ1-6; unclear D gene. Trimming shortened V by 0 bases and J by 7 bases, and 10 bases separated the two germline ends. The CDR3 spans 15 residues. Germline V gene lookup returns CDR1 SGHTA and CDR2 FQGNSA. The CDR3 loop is CASSLAGRRNSPLHF. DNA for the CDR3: TGTGCCAGCAGCTTAGCGGGCAGAAGGAATTCACCCCTCCACTTT.

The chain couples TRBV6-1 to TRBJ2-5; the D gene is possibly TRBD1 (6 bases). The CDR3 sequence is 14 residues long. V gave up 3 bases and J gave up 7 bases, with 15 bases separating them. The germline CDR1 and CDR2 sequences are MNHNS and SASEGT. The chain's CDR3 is CASSDQGLSTTQYF. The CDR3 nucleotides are TGTGCCAGCAGTGATCAGGGGCTCTCCACGACCCAGTACTTC.

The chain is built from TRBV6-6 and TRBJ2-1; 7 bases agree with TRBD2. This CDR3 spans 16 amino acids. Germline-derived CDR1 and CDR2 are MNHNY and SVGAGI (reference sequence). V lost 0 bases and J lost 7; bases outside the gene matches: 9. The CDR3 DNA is TGTGCCAGCAGTTACTCTGCCGGACTAGGCAAAAATGAGCAGTTCTTC. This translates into CASSYSAGLGKNEQFF.

The CDR3 region has the DNA TGTGCCAGCAGCTTAACGGCGGGGTACACTGAAGCTTTCTTT. Protein sequence: CASSLTAGYTEAFF. This chain joins TRBV7-2 and TRBJ1-1; no reliable D call. V lost 2 bases to trimming and J lost 3 bases, with 10 bases between them. CDR3 length equals 14 residues. Germline V gives CDR1 SGHTA, CDR2 FQGNSA. The whole variable domain, filled in from reference TRBV7-2 and TRBJ1-1, reads GAGVSQSPSNKVTEKGKDVELRCDPISGHTALYWYRQSLGQGLEFLIYFQGNSAPDKSGLPSDRFSAERTGGSVSTLTIQRTQQEDSAVYLCASSLTAGYTEAFFGQGTRLTVV.

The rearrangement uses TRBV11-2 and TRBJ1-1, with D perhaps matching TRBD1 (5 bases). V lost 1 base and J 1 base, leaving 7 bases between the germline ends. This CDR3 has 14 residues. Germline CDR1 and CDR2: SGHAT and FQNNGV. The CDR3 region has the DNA TGTGCCAGCAGCTTAGTCGGGGGGAACACTGAAGCTTTCTTT. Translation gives CASSLVGGNTEAFF.

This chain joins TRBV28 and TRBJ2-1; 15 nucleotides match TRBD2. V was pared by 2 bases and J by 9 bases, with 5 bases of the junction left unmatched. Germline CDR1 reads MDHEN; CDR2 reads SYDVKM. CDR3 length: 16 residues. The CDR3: CASSLRTSGRAGEQFF. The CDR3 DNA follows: TGTGCCAGCAGTTTAAGGACTAGCGGGAGGGCCGGTGAGCAGTTCTTC.

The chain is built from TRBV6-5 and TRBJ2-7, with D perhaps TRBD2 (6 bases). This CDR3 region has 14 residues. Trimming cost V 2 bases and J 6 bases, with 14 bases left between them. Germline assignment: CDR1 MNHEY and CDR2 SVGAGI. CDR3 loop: CASSYRGESGEQYF. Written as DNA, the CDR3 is TGTGCCAGCAGTTACCGCGGGGAATCCGGCGAGCAGTACTTC.

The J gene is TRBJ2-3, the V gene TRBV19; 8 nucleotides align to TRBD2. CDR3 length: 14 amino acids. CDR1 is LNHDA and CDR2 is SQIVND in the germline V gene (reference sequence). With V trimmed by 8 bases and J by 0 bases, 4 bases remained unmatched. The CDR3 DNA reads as TGTGCCAGTGTCCGGGGGGGGAGCACAGATACGCAGTATTTT. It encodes CASVRGGSTDTQYF.